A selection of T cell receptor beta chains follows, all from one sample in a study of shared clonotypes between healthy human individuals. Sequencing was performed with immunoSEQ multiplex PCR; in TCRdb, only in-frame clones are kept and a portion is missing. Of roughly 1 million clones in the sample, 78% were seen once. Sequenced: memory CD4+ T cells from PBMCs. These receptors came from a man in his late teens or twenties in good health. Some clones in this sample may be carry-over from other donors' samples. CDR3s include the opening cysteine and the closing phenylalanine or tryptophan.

CDR3 protein: CASSPRTSGTPNEQYF
J gene: TRBJ2-7
V gene: TRBV7-2

CDR3 protein: CASSAGQGANTEAFF
J gene: TRBJ1-1
V gene: TRBV6-1

CDR3 protein: CASSPALYNEQFF
J gene: TRBJ2-1
V gene: TRBV18

CDR3 protein: CASSQRTGEWYNEQFF
J gene: TRBJ2-1
V gene: TRBV5-4

CDR3 protein: CASSLGQRNQPQHF
J gene: TRBJ1-5
V gene: TRBV7-9

CDR3 protein: CASRPADQEETQYF
J gene: TRBJ2-5
V gene: TRBV5-1

CDR3 protein: CASSLRTESYEQYF
J gene: TRBJ2-7
V gene: TRBV5-1

CDR3 protein: CAWSVQGQETQYF
J gene: TRBJ2-5
V gene: TRBV30

CDR3 protein: CASRRGEYEQYF
J gene: TRBJ2-7
V gene: TRBV6-5

CDR3 protein: CASSWQGPSGYTF
J gene: TRBJ1-2
V gene: TRBV7-2

CDR3 protein: CASSLARGSADTQYF
J gene: TRBJ2-3
V gene: TRBV5-1

CDR3 protein: CASSHGWGRDYEQYF
J gene: .
V gene: TRBV4-1

CDR3 protein: CASRNGPTRHNEQFF
J gene: TRBJ2-1
V gene: TRBV6-6